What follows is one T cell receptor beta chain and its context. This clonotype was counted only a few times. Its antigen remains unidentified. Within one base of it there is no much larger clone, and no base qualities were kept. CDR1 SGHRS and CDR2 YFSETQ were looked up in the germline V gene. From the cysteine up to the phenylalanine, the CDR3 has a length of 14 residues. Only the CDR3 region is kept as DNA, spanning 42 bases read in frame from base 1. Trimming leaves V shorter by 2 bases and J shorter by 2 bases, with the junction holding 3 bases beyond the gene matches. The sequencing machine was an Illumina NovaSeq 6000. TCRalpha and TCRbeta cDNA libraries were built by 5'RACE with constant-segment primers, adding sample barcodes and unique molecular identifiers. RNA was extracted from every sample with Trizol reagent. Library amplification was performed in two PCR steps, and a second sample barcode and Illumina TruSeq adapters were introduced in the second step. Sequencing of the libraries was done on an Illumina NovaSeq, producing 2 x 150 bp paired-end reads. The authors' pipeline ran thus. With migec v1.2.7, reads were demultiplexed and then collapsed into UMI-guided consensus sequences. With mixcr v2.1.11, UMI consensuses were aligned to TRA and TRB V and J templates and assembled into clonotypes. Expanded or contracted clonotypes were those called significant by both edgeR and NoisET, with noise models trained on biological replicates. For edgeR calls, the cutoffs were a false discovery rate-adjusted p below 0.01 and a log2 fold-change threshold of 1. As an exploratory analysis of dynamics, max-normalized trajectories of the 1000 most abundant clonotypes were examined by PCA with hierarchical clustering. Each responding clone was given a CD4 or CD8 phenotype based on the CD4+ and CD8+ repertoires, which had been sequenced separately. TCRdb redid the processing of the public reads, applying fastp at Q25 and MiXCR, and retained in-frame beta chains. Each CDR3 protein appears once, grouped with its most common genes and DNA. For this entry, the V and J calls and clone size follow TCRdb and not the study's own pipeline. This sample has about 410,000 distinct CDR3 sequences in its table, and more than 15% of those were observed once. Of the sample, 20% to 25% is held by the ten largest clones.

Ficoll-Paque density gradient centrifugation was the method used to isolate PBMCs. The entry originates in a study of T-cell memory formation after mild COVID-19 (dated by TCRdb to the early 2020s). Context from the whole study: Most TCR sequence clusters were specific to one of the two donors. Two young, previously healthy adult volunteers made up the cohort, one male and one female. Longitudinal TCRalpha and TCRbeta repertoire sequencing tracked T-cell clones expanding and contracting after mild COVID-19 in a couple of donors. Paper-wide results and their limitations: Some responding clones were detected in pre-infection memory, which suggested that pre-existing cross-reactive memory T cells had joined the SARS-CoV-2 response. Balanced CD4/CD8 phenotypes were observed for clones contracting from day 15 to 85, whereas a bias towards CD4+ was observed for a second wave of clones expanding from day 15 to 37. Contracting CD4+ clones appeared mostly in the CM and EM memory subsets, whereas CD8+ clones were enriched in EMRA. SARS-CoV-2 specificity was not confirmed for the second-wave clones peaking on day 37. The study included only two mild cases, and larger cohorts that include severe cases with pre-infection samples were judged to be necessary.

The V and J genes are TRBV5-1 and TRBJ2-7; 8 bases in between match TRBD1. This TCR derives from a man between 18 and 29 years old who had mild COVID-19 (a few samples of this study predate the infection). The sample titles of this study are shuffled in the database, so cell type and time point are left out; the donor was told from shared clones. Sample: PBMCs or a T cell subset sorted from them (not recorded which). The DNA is TGCGCCAGCAGCTTCGGGACAGGAGCCTACGAGCAGTACTTC. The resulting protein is CASSFGTGAYEQYF.